Presented here are 30 T cell receptor beta chains from one specimen sequenced in a study of cytomegalovirus exposure and HLA in healthy donors. The primer mix had 60 Vbeta and 13 Jbeta primers. Sequencing used immunoSEQ multiplex PCR; TCRdb keeps in-frame clones, though not all of them. The sample lists around 200,000 clones; 75% to 90% were seen once. Specimen: PBMCs. These receptors originate from a man in his forties or fifties in good health and CMV-seronegative.

V and J are TRBV18 and TRBJ2-7, with D perhaps matching TRBD2 (7 bases). V lost 1 base and J lost 6, with 22 bases in between. Germline values: CDR1 KGHSH, CDR2 LQKENI. The CDR3 sequence is 17 residues long. DNA for the CDR3: TGTGCCAGCTCACCACAAGAGGGGGGGCACACAGAGGGCGAGCAGTACTTC. Protein product: CASSPQEGGHTEGEQYF.

The rearrangement links TRBV7-2 to TRBJ1-2; the match to TRBD1 covers 9 bases. V was clipped by 5 bases and J by 6 bases; unmatched bases: 10. CDR1 SGHTA and CDR2 FQGNSA come from the germline V gene. This CDR3 region has 15 residues. In DNA, the CDR3 is TGTGCCAGCAGCACCGGGACAGGGAATAGGGATGGCTACACCTTC. Translation gives CASSTGTGNRDGYTF.

The rearrangement joins TRBV29-1 to TRBJ1-5; D is unresolved. Germline loops: CDR1 SQVTM, CDR2 ANQGSEA. The CDR3 runs 13 residues. Trimming cost V 4 bases and J 1 base, with 8 bases left between them. CDR3 amino acids: CSVVVRSNQPQHF. In DNA form, the CDR3 reads TGCAGCGTTGTAGTTCGCAGCAATCAGCCCCAGCATTTT.

The chain joins TRBV6-5 to TRBJ2-7; 9 positions match TRBD1. Germline assignment: CDR1 MNHEY and CDR2 SVGAGI. The CDR3 has 15 amino acids. After removal of 7 bases from V and 5 bases from J, the junction contained 12 bases not matched to a gene. The CDR3 DNA is TGTGCCAGCACCCAGGCCGGTACAGGGGGCCACGAGCAGTACTTC. It yields the protein CASTQAGTGGHEQYF.

This clone occurred once. The chain employs TRBV29-1 and TRBJ1-2; 7 positions match TRBD1. J was trimmed by 0 bases and V by 4 bases; bases with no gene match: 8. The CDR3 totals 15 residues. Germline lookup yields CDR1 SQVTM and CDR2 ANQGSEA. CDR3 residues: CSVGGMTGSNYGYTF. The CDR3 DNA reads as TGCAGCGTTGGGGGGATGACAGGGTCTAACTATGGCTACACCTTC.

This clone has a single count. The chain carries TRBV7-2 and TRBJ2-7; TRBD2 matches at 11 bases. Germline V gene data show CDR1 as SGHTA and CDR2 as FQGNSA. CDR3 length: 15 residues. V was pared by 4 bases and J by 2 bases, with 4 bases of the junction left unmatched. CDR3 loop: CASSWTSGPTYEQYF. Written as DNA, the CDR3 is TGTGCCAGCAGCTGGACTAGCGGGCCCACCTACGAGCAGTACTTC.

This chain joins TRBV2 and TRBJ2-1; the match to TRBD2 covers 13 bases. Germline-derived CDR1 and CDR2 are SNHLY and FYNNEI. J lost 1 base, V lost 6 bases, and 6 bases had no gene match. The CDR3 runs 17 residues. The CDR3 DNA sequence: TGTGCCAGCAGCAAACTAGCGGGAGGGGGTTCCTACAATGAGCAGTTCTTC. Its translation is CASSKLAGGGSYNEQFF.

J is TRBJ1-1 and V is TRBV29-1; D is unclear. The CDR3 is 13 residues long. Trimming cost V 7 bases and J 3 bases, with 15 bases left between them. Per germline, CDR1 SQVTM and CDR2 ANQGSEA. CDR3 nucleotide sequence: TGCAGCGCTGAGGTGATAGAGGACACTGAAGCTTTCTTT. Protein: CSAEVIEDTEAFF.

This sequence joins TRBV10-3 and TRBJ1-5, with a possible D match to TRBD1 (5 bases). V was clipped by 3 bases and J by 0 bases, with 12 bases between them. The CDR3 extends over 16 amino acids. Germline-derived CDR1 and CDR2 are ENHRY and SYGVKD. The CDR3 bases are TGTGCCATCAGTGATCCAGGGTTAGGTAGCAATCAGCCCCAGCATTTT. This sequence encodes CAISDPGLGSNQPQHF.

CDR3 amino acids: CASSPRGGYTF. CDR3 coding DNA: TGTGCCAGCAGTCCCAGGGGTGGCTACACCTTC. This rearrangement joins TRBV2 to TRBJ1-2; a possible D gene is TRBD1 (6 bases). Deletions cut 5 bases from V and 7 bases from J, with 8 bases between. Germline lookup yields CDR1 SNHLY and CDR2 FYNNEI. The CDR3 length is 11 residues.

The V call is TRBV5-1, the J call TRBJ1-3; 8 bases agree with TRBD1. J was trimmed by 5 bases and V by 3 bases; bases with no gene match: 13. The germline V gene has CDR1 SGHRS and CDR2 YFSETQ. This CDR3 is 17 amino acids long. The CDR3 DNA reads as TGCGCCAGCAGCTCCCATCTGGACAGGGATCGCAGAAACACCATATATTTT. Translating gives CASSSHLDRDRRNTIYF. Drawing the rest from reference TRBV5-1 and TRBJ1-3, the complete variable domain is KAGVTQTPRYLIKTRGQQVTLSCSPISGHRSVSWYQQTPGQGLQFLFEYFSETQRNKGNFPGRFSGRQFSNSRSEMNVSTLELGDSALYLCASSSHLDRDRRNTIYFGEGSWLTVV.

This clone was counted a single time. This chain connects TRBV28 to TRBJ2-4, with 8 bases lining up with TRBD2. V was pared by 6 bases and J by 3 bases, with 10 bases of the junction left unmatched. Germline V gene sequence: CDR1 MDHEN, CDR2 SYDVKM. The CDR3 is 16 residues long. CDR3 amino acids: CASSGGGQGVKNIQYF. CDR3 sequence (DNA): TGTGCCAGCAGCGGCGGGGGGCAGGGTGTCAAAAACATTCAGTACTTC.

This sequence joins TRBV19 and TRBJ1-5, with 8 bases lining up with TRBD1. In germline, CDR1 is LNHDA, CDR2 SQIVND (reference sequence). V gave up 4 bases and J gave up 4 bases; unmatched junction bases: 9. The CDR3 covers 16 residues. The CDR3 spells CASSREGTGSNQPQHF. Written as DNA, the CDR3 is TGTGCCAGTAGTAGAGAGGGGACAGGCTCTAATCAGCCCCAGCATTTT.

J is TRBJ1-5 and V is TRBV10-3; 7 bases line up with TRBD1. CDR3 length: 13 amino acids. Germline V gives CDR1 ENHRY, CDR2 SYGVKD. Trimming cost V 10 bases and J 3 bases; bases outside gene matches: 6. CDR3 sequence: CASWDSPNQPQHF. CDR3 sequence (DNA): TGTGCCAGCTGGGACAGCCCCAATCAGCCCCAGCATTTT.

The CDR3 loop reads CAIGQFAEGGQFF. The CDR3, as DNA: TGTGCCATTGGACAGTTCGCAGAAGGGGGGCAGTTCTTC. This sequence joins TRBV7-9 and TRBJ2-1; tentatively, D is TRBD1 (6 bases). Germline V gene data show CDR1 as SEHNR and CDR2 as FQNEAQ (reference sequence). The CDR3 sequence is 13 residues long. Trimming took off 10 bases at V and 12 bases at J, with 22 bases between the two ends.

This clone was observed once. This chain links TRBV5-1 with TRBJ2-2; D perhaps matches TRBD2 (5 bases). Trimming took 2 bases from V and 6 from J, leaving 14 bases between them. CDR1 is SGHRS, CDR2 YFSETQ, per germline. The length of the CDR3 is 15 residues. The CDR3 DNA follows: TGCGCCAGCAGCTTCACGGGGTTTGGGTCCGGGGAGCTGTTTTTT. Translated: CASSFTGFGSGELFF.

The chain carries TRBV5-1 and TRBJ2-5; a possible D gene is TRBD1 (7 bases). The J call may be in error: the DNA end matches TRBJ2-7 better. Germline lookup yields CDR1 SGHRS and CDR2 YFSETQ. The CDR3 length is 15 residues. The CDR3: CASSLGGTVLYEQYF. For the CDR3, the DNA is TGCGCCAGCAGCTTGGGCGGGACAGTCCTTTACGAGCAGTACTTC.

The J gene is TRBJ1-6, the V gene TRBV7-2, with 9 nucleotides matching TRBD1. Looked up from germline, CDR1 is SGHTA and CDR2 is FQGNSA. The CDR3 consists of 15 residues. The trim removed 6 bases at V and 6 bases at J, leaving 6 bases unmatched. CDR3 DNA: TGTGCCAGCAGGCTAAAGACAGGGGGTAATTCACCCCTCCACTTT. Protein sequence: CASRLKTGGNSPLHF.

V gene TRBV7-6 combines with J gene TRBJ2-5; D might be TRBD2 (5 bases). The germline CDR1 and CDR2 sequences are SGHVS and FNYEAQ. The CDR3 spans 15 residues. Trimming cost V 5 bases and J 4 bases, with 17 bases left between them. CDR3 sequence reads: CASSQRIRGGETQYF. The CDR3 DNA is TGTGCCAGCAGCCAAAGGATCCGAGGAGGAGAGACCCAGTACTTC.

The rearrangement joins TRBV7-2 to TRBJ1-4, with 9 bases matching TRBD1. Germline loops: CDR1 SGHTA, CDR2 FQGNSA. V shed 5 bases and J 5 bases; nucleotides not matched to a gene: 9. The CDR3 totals 16 residues. The CDR3 spells CASSDRRQGENEKLFF. The CDR3 DNA follows: TGTGCCAGCAGCGATCGACGACAGGGGGAGAATGAAAAACTGTTTTTT.

This rearrangement joins TRBV7-8 to TRBJ1-2; TRBD1 aligns across 11 bases. Germline CDR1 is SGHVS and CDR2 is FQNEAQ. V shed 4 bases, J shed 5 bases, and the junction held 3 bases outside the gene matches. The CDR3 is made up of 14 amino acids. This chain's CDR3 is CASSSRDRGYGYTF. CDR3 in DNA: TGTGCCAGCAGCTCCCGGGACAGGGGGTATGGCTACACCTTC.

The CDR3 region is CASSSGSLWTEAFF. CDR3 nucleotide sequence: TGCGCCAGCAGCTCCGGGAGTCTGTGGACTGAAGCTTTCTTT. V usage is TRBV5-1 and J usage is TRBJ1-1; D is ambiguous. This CDR3 has 14 amino acids. Trimming took 3 bases from V and 5 from J, leaving 14 bases between them. Germline CDR1 reads SGHRS; CDR2 reads YFSETQ.

The chain carries TRBV12-5 and TRBJ2-1; 10 bases fit TRBD2. This CDR3 is built from 15 residues. CDR1 is LGHNT and CDR2 is FRNRAP in the germline V gene. With 5 bases clipped from V and 8 bases from J, the junction kept 9 bases outside the gene matches. This CDR3 is CASGPGTLAGDEQFF. DNA for the CDR3: TGTGCTAGTGGTCCGGGGACGCTAGCGGGAGATGAGCAGTTCTTC.

V and J are TRBV28 and TRBJ2-1, with 10 bases identical to TRBD1. The CDR3 has 16 residues. Losses at the gene ends were 4 bases for V and 3 bases for J; bases not matched to a gene: 6. Germline CDR1 is MDHEN and CDR2 is SYDVKM. CDR3 protein: CASSSRGTGVYNEQFF. The CDR3 nucleotides read TGTGCCAGCAGTTCCCGAGGGACAGGGGTCTACAATGAGCAGTTCTTC.

Only a few counts were recorded for this clone. V gene TRBV5-4 combines with J gene TRBJ2-4; D is perhaps TRBD2 (6 bases). From germline, CDR1 is SGHNT and CDR2 YYREEE (reference sequence). The CDR3 sequence is 14 residues long. V lost 4 bases to trimming and J lost 2 bases, with 10 bases between them. The CDR3 DNA reads TGTGCCAGCAGCCCGGGGGAAACCAAAAACATTCAGTACTTC. Translating it yields CASSPGETKNIQYF.

This clone was recorded once. The gene calls are TRBV7-3 and TRBJ1-1; D call uncertain. Germline V gene lookup returns CDR1 SGHTA and CDR2 FQGTGA. Trimming removed 5 bases at V and 1 base at J, with 11 bases between. This CDR3 is 14 amino acids long. The CDR3 nucleotides read TGTGCCAGCAGCCGTGGTGGTAGGAACACTGAAGCTTTCTTT. Encoded protein: CASSRGGRNTEAFF.

The chain carries TRBV29-1 and TRBJ2-7, with 7 nucleotides matching TRBD1. Unmatched junction bases numbered 7, after V lost 2 bases and J lost 3 bases. CDR3 length: 14 amino acids. Germline values: CDR1 SQVTM, CDR2 ANQGSEA. The CDR3 reads CSVERGQGGYEQYF. CDR3 sequence (DNA): TGCAGCGTTGAAAGGGGGCAGGGCGGCTACGAGCAGTACTTC.

The genes are TRBV20-1 and TRBJ1-2, with unresolved D. From germline, CDR1 is DFQATT and CDR2 SNEGSKA (reference sequence). Trimming removed 6 bases at V and 2 bases at J, with 4 bases between. This CDR3 comprises 10 residues. The CDR3 DNA reads TGCAGTGCCCTGAACTATGGCTACACCTTC. It translates to CSALNYGYTF.

This clone was picked up one time. The chain combines TRBV7-2 with TRBJ1-2; unclear D gene. CDR1 is SGHTA, CDR2 FQGNSA, per germline. V dropped 1 base and J dropped 5 bases, with 17 bases sitting between them. This CDR3 comprises 16 residues. Here the CDR3 reads CASSLGAGSLSYGYTF. The CDR3 DNA sequence: TGTGCCAGCAGCTTAGGGGCGGGATCCCTATCTTATGGCTACACCTTC.

The chain uses TRBV11-1 and TRBJ2-7; a possible D gene is TRBD2 (5 bases). Trimming pared 1 base from V and 1 base from J, leaving 14 bases between. Germline V lookup: CDR1 SGHAT, CDR2 FQDESV (reference sequence). This CDR3 region has 16 residues. CDR3 residues: CASSLEGIATSYEQYF. The CDR3 DNA sequence: TGTGCCAGCAGCTTAGAAGGGATAGCGACATCCTACGAGCAGTACTTC.